This TCR beta chain is drawn from a study of shared clonotypes between healthy human individuals. Using immunoSEQ multiplex PCR, the repertoire was profiled, and TCRdb retains in-frame clones only, with some absent. The sample has around 1.6 million clones; 95% to 99% are singletons. Sequences were obtained from naive CD4+ T cells sorted from blood. Subset defined: CD45RA+ positively selected. This receptor was identified in a man between 25 and 39 years old in good health.

CDR3 residues: CASSTRNSGSSYEQYF. CDR3 DNA sequence: TGTGCCAGCAGTACCAGGAATAGCGGGAGCTCCTACGAGCAGTACTTC. This sequence joins TRBV2 and TRBJ2-7; TRBD2 agrees at 9 bases. The CDR3 sequence is 16 residues long. V dropped 5 bases and J dropped 0; count of bases not matched to a gene: 8. CDR1 is SNHLY, CDR2 FYNNEI, per germline.